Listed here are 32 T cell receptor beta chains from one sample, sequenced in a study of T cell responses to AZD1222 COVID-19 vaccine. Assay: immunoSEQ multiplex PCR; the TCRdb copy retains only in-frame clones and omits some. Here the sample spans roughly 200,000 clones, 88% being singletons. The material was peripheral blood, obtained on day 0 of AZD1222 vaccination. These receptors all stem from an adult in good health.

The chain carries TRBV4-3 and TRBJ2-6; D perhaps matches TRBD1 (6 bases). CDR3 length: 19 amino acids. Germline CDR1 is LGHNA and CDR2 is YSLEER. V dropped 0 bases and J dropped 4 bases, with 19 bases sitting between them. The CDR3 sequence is CASSQEPPLGASGANVLTF. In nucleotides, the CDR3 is TGCGCCAGCAGCCAAGAACCCCCCCTGGGGGCAAGCGGGGCCAACGTCCTGACTTTC.

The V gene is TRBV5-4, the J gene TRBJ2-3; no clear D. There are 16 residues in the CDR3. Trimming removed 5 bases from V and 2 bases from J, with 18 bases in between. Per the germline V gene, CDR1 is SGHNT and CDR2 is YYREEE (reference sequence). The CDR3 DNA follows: TGTGCCAGCAGAGAAGTCCCCACGGATTTCACAGATACGCAGTATTTT. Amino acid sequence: CASREVPTDFTDTQYF.

As DNA, the CDR3 is TGTGCCAGCAGTAAACCAAAAGGGATGAACACTGAAGCTTTCTTT. Translating gives CASSKPKGMNTEAFF. This rearrangement joins TRBV6-5 to TRBJ1-1; D remains unclear. Germline V gene sequence: CDR1 MNHEY, CDR2 SVGAGI. Trimming took off 5 bases at V and 0 bases at J, with 13 bases between the two ends. CDR3 length: 15 amino acids.

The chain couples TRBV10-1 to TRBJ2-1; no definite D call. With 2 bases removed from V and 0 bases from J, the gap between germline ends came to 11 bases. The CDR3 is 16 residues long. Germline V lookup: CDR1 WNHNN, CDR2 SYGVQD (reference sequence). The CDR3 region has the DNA TGCGCCAGCAGTGAGGGAAAGGGCCTCTCCTACAATGAGCAGTTCTTC. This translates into CASSEGKGLSYNEQFF.

CDR3 in DNA: TGCAGTGCTAGTCTGGCCCATAGCAATCAGCCCCAGCATTTT. It specifies CSASLAHSNQPQHF. The gene calls are TRBV20-1 and TRBJ1-5; D is ambiguous. CDR3 length: 14 amino acids. Per germline, CDR1 DFQATT and CDR2 SNEGSKA (reference sequence). The V end was cut by 3 bases, the J end by 0 bases, with 9 bases between.

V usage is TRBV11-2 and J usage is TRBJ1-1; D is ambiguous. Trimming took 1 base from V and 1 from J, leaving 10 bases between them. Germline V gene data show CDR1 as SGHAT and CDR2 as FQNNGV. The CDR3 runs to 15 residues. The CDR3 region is CASSLVATGNTEAFF. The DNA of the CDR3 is TGTGCCAGCAGCTTAGTAGCCACTGGGAACACTGAAGCTTTCTTT.

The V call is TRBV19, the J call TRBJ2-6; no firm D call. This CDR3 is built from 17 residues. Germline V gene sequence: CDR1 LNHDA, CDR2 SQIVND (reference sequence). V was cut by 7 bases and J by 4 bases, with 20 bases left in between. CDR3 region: CASTPILLPTGANVLTF. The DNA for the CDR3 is TGTGCCAGTACCCCCATCCTTCTCCCCACGGGGGCCAACGTCCTGACTTTC.

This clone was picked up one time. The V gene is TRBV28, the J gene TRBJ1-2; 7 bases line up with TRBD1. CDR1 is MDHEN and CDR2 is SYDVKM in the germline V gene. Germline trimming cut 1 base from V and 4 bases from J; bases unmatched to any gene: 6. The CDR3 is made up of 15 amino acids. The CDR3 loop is CASSLSGQASYGYTF. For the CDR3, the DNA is TGTGCCAGCAGTTTATCCGGACAGGCTAGCTATGGCTACACCTTC.

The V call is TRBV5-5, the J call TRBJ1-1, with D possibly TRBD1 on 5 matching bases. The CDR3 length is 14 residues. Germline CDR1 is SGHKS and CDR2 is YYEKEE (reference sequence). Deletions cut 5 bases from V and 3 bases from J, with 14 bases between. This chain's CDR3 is CASSAQGWDTEAFF. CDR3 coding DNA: TGTGCCAGCAGTGCGCAGGGCTGGGACACTGAAGCTTTCTTT.

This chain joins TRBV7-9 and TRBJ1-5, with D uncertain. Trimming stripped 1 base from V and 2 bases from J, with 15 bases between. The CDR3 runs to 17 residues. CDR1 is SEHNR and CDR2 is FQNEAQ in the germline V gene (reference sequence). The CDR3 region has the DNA TGTGCCAGCAGCTTAGGGCCGGGGAGTTTGGGCAATCAGCCCCAGCATTTT. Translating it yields CASSLGPGSLGNQPQHF.

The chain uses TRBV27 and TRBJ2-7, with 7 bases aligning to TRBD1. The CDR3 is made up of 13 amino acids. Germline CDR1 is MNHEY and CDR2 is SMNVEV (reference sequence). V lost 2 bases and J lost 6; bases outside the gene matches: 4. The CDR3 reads CASSLRQGTEQYF. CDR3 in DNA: TGTGCCAGCAGTTTACGACAGGGAACCGAGCAGTACTTC.

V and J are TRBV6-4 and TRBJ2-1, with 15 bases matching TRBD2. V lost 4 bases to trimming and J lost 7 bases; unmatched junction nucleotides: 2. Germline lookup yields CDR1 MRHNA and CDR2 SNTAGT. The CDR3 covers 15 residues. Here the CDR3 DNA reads TGTGCCAGCAGTGGGACTAGCGGGGGGGCTAATGAGCAGTTCTTC. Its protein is CASSGTSGGANEQFF.

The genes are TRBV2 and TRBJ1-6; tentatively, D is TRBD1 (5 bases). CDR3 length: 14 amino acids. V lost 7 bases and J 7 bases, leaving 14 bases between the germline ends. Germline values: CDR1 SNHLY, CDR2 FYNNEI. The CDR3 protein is CASNGGLRNSPLHF. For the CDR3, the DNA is TGTGCCAGCAACGGGGGATTAAGGAATTCACCCCTCCACTTT.

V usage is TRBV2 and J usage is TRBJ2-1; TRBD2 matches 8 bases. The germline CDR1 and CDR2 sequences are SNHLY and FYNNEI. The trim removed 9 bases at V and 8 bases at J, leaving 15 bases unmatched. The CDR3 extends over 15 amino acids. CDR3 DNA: TGTGCCAGTGGGGGGCAGCGGGGGACCTGGGATGAGCAGTTCTTC. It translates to CASGGQRGTWDEQFF.

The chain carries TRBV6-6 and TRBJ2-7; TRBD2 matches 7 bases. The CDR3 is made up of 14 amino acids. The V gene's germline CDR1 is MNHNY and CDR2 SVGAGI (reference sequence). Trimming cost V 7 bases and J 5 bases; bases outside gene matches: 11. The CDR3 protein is CASTPGGGMHEQYF. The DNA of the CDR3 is TGTGCCAGCACCCCCGGGGGAGGGATGCACGAGCAGTACTTC.

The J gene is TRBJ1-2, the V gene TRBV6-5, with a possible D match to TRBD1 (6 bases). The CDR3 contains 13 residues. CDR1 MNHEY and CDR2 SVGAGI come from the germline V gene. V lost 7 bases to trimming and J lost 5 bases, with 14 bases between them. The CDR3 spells CASTEGQHYGYTF. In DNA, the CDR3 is TGTGCCAGCACGGAAGGACAGCATTATGGCTACACCTTC.

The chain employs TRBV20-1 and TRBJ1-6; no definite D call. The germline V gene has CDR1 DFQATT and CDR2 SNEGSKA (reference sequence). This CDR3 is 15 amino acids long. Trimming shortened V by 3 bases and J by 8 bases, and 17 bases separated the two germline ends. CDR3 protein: CSASGFQVGDSPLHF. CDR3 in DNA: TGCAGTGCTAGTGGGTTTCAGGTCGGGGATTCACCCCTCCACTTT.

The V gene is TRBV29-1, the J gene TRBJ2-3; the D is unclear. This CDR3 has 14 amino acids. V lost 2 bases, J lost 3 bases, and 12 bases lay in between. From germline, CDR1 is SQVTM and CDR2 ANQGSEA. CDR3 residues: CSVEPPFLTDTQYF. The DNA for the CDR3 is TGCAGCGTTGAACCTCCATTCCTAACAGATACGCAGTATTTT.

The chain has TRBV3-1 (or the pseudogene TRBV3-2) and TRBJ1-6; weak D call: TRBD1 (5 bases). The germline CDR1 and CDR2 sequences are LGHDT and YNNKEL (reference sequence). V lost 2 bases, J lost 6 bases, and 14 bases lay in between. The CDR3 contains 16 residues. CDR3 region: CASSQPPGGSNSPLHF. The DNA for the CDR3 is TGTGCCAGCAGCCAACCCCCTGGGGGTTCTAATTCACCCCTCCACTTT.

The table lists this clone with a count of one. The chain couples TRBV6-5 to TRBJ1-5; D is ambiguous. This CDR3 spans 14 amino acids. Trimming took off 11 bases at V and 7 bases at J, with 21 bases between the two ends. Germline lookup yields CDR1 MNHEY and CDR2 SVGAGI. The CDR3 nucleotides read TGTGCCGCCCAAAGAGACGGCGGGAGGCAGCCCCAGCATTTT. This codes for CAAQRDGGRQPQHF.

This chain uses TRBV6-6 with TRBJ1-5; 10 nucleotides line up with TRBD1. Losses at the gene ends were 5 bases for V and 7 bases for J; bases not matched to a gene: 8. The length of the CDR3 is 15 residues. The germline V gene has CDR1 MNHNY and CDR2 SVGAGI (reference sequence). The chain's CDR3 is CASSQGTGVGQPQHF. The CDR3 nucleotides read TGTGCCAGCAGTCAGGGGACAGGGGTAGGGCAGCCCCAGCATTTT.

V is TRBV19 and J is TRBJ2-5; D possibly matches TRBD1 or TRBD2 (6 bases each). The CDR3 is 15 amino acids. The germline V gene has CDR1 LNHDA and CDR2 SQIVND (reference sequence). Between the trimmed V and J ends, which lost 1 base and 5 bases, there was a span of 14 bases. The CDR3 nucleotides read TGTGCCAGTAGTATAGGATTGATAGGGGGGGAGACCCAGTACTTC. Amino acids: CASSIGLIGGETQYF.

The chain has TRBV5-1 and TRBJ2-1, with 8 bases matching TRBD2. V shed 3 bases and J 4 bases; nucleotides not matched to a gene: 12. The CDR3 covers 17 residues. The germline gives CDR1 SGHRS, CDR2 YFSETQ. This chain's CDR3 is CASSSPGLAGPYNEQFF. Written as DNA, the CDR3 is TGCGCCAGCAGCTCGCCGGGTTTAGCGGGGCCTTACAATGAGCAGTTCTTC.

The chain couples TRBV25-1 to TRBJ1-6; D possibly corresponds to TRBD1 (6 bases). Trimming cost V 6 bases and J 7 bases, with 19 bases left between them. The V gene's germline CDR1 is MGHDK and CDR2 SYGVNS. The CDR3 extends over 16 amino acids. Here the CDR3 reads CASSLGGGLDNSPLHF. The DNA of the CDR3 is TGTGCCAGCAGCCTAGGGGGGGGATTAGACAATTCACCCCTCCACTTT.

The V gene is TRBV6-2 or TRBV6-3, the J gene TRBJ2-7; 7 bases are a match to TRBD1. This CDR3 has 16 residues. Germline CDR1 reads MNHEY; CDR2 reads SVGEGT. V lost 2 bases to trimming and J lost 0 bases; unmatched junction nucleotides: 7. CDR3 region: CASSYDPGQNSYEQYF. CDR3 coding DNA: TGTGCCAGCAGTTACGATCCGGGACAGAACTCCTACGAGCAGTACTTC.

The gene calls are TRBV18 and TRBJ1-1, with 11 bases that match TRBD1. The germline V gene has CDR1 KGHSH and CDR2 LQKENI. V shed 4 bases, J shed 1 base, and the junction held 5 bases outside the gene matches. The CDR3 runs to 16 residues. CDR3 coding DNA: TGTGCCAGCTCACGAGGACAGGGGGCCCCGAACACTGAAGCTTTCTTT. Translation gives CASSRGQGAPNTEAFF.

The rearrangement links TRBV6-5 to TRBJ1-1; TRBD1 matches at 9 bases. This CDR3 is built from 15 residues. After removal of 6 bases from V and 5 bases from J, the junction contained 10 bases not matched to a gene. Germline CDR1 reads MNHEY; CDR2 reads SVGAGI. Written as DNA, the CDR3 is TGTGCCAGCAGCCCCCTCGGACAGGGGAGGACTGAAGCTTTCTTT. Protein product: CASSPLGQGRTEAFF.

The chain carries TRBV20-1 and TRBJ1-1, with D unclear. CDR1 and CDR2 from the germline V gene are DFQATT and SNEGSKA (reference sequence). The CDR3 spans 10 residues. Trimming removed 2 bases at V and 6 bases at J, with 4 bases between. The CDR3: CSARRAEAFF. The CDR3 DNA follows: TGCAGTGCTAGACGGGCTGAAGCTTTCTTT.

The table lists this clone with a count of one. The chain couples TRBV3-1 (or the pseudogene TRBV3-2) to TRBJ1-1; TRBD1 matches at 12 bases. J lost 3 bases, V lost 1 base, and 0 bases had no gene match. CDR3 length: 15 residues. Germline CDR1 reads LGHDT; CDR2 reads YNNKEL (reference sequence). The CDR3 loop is CASSQGDRGHTEAFF. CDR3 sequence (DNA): TGTGCCAGCAGCCAAGGGGACAGGGGGCACACTGAAGCTTTCTTT.

This CDR3 is CASSEETGASTDTQYF. CDR3 nucleotide sequence: TGTGCCAGCAGTGAAGAAACGGGGGCGAGCACAGATACGCAGTATTTT. The chain combines TRBV2 with TRBJ2-3; D might be TRBD1 or TRBD2, each matching 6 bases. Germline CDR1 and CDR2: SNHLY and FYNNEI. CDR3 length equals 16 residues. The V gene lost 1 base and the J gene lost 0 bases, with 11 bases spanning the gap.

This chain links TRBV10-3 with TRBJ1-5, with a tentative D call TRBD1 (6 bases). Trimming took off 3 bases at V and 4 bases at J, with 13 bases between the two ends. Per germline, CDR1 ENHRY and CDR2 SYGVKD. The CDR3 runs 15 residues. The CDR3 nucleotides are TGTGCCATCAGTGAAACAGGGACTAAGAATCAGCCCCAGCATTTT. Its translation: CAISETGTKNQPQHF.

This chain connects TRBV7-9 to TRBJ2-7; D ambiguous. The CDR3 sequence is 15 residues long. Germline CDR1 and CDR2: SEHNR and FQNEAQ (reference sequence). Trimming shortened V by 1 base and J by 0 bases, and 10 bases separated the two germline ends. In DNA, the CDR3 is TGTGCCAGCAGCTTAGAGGAGTTACCCTCCTACGAGCAGTACTTC. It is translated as CASSLEELPSYEQYF.